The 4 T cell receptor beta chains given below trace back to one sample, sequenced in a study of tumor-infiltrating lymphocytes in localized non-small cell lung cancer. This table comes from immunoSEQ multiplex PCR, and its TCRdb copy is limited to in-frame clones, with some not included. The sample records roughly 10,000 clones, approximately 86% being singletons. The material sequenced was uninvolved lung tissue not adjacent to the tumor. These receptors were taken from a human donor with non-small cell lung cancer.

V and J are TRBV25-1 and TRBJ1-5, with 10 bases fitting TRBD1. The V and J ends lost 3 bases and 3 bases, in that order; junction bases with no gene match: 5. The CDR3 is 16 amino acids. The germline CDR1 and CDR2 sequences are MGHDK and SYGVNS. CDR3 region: CASSDRTGGHNQPQHF. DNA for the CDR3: TGTGCCAGCAGTGACAGGACAGGGGGTCACAATCAGCCCCAGCATTTT.

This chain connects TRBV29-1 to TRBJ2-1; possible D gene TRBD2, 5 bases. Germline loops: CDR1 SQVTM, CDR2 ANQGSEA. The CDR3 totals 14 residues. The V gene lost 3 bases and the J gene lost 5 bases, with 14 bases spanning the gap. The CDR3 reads CSVEEDLRDNEQFF. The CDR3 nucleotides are TGCAGCGTTGAGGAGGACCTTCGGGACAATGAGCAGTTCTTC.

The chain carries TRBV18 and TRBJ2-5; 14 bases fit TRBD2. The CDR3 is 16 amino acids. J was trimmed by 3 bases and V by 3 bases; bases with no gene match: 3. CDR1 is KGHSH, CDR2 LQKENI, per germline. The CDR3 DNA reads TGTGCCAGCTCACCGGGACTAGCGGGAGTAGAAGAGACCCAGTACTTC. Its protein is CASSPGLAGVEETQYF.

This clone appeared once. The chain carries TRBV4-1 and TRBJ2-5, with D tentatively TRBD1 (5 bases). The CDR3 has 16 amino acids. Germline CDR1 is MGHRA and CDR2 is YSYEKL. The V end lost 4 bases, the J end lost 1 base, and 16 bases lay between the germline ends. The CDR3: CASSRQGSGIQETQYF. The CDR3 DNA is TGCGCCAGCAGCCGCCAGGGATCTGGGATCCAAGAGACCCAGTACTTC.